The rows below give T cell receptor beta chains drawn from one sample of a study of blood T cells in healthy people across ages. TCRdb passed the 5' RACE reads through MiXCR, listing each CDR3 protein once. Of 700,000 to 800,000 distinct CDR3 sequences in the sample, about 40% were seen once. The source material was blood. These receptors all come from a woman aged 60-70 years in good health. CDR3s include the opening cysteine and the closing phenylalanine or tryptophan. A D gene is named only where the DNA matches it firmly. Clone size, where shown, is once, few, many, or a class for clones that have expanded.

j_call: TRBJ1-1
clone_size: .
v_call: TRBV28
d_call: .
cdr3_nt: TGTGCCAGCACCTCTACCGGGGCCCCGAACACTGAAGCTTTCTTT
cdr3_aa: CASTSTGAPNTEAFF

j_call: TRBJ2-5
clone_size: .
v_call: TRBV5-1
d_call: .
cdr3_nt: TGCGCCAGCAGCTTGGCCCCCGAGGTTCAAGAGCAGTACTTC
cdr3_aa: CASSLAPEVQEQYF

j_call: TRBJ1-6
clone_size: .
v_call: TRBV7-9
d_call: TRBD1
cdr3_nt: TGTGCCAGCAGCGCGGGGAGAAGGACAGGTCCCATCGAGGGGTCACCCCTCCACTTT
cdr3_aa: CASSAGRRTGPIEGSPLHF

j_call: TRBJ2-3
clone_size: .
v_call: TRBV7-2
d_call: .
cdr3_nt: TGTGCCAGCAGCCCCCCCAAGCTGGTAGATACGCAGTATTTT
cdr3_aa: CASSPPKLVDTQYF

j_call: TRBJ1-4
clone_size: .
v_call: TRBV5-1
d_call: .
cdr3_nt: TGCGCCAGCAGCTGGAGAGGTTCAACTAATGAAAAACTGTTTTTT
cdr3_aa: CASSWRGSTNEKLFF

j_call: TRBJ2-1
clone_size: .
v_call: TRBV7-9
d_call: TRBD2
cdr3_nt: TGTGCCAGCAGTTTCAGCGGGGGGGCTCTTGTGGATGAGCAGTTCTTC
cdr3_aa: CASSFSGGALVDEQFF

j_call: TRBJ2-1
clone_size: few
v_call: TRBV3-1
d_call: TRBD2
cdr3_nt: TGTGCCAGCAGCCAATTGCGCGGGGGCTACAATGAGCAGTTCTTC
cdr3_aa: CASSQLRGGYNEQFF

j_call: TRBJ1-2
clone_size: many
v_call: TRBV6-4
d_call: .
cdr3_nt: TGTGCCAGCAGTAGCTTCGGGGGTGGCCAGAACTATGGCTACACCTTC
cdr3_aa: CASSSFGGGQNYGYTF

j_call: TRBJ1-1
clone_size: many
v_call: TRBV6-6
d_call: .
cdr3_nt: TGTGCCAGCAGCCTAACAGGTGGGGTTGTCACTGAAGCTTTCTTT
cdr3_aa: CASSLTGGVVTEAFF

j_call: TRBJ2-5
clone_size: .
v_call: TRBV5-1
d_call: .
cdr3_nt: TGCGCCAGCTGGGACTCGACACAAGAGACCCAGTACTTC
cdr3_aa: CASWDSTQETQYF

j_call: TRBJ2-7
clone_size: .
v_call: TRBV5-1
d_call: .
cdr3_nt: TGCGCCAGCACCAGATCGGCGGGACACCCTAGGGAGCAGTACTTC
cdr3_aa: CASTRSAGHPREQYF

j_call: TRBJ2-1
clone_size: few
v_call: TRBV12-3/TRBV12-4
d_call: .
cdr3_nt: TGTGCCAGCAGACAGGCCGGGGGAAAGCAGTTCTTC
cdr3_aa: CASRQAGGKQFF

j_call: TRBJ1-5
clone_size: .
v_call: TRBV15
d_call: TRBD1
cdr3_nt: TGTGCCACCAGCCTTCGACAGGGTTATCAGCCCCAGCATTTT
cdr3_aa: CATSLRQGYQPQHF

j_call: TRBJ2-7
clone_size: few
v_call: TRBV5-1
d_call: TRBD1
cdr3_nt: TGCGCCAGCAGCAGCCGGACAGGGGAGAAGCAGTACTTC
cdr3_aa: CASSSRTGEKQYF

j_call: TRBJ2-7
clone_size: .
v_call: TRBV7-7
d_call: .
cdr3_nt: TGTGCTAGCAGCCAACCCCGCTACGAGCAGTACTTC
cdr3_aa: CASSQPRYEQYF

j_call: TRBJ2-2
clone_size: .
v_call: TRBV5-1
d_call: .
cdr3_nt: TGCGCCAGCACCTCCCTTTGGAACACCGGGGAGCTGTTTTTT
cdr3_aa: CASTSLWNTGELFF

j_call: TRBJ2-1
clone_size: few
v_call: TRBV9
d_call: TRBD2
cdr3_nt: TGTGCCAGCAGCGTAGTTGGCGGGGGATACAATGAGCAGTTCTTC
cdr3_aa: CASSVVGGGYNEQFF

j_call: TRBJ1-2
clone_size: .
v_call: TRBV20-1
d_call: .
cdr3_nt: TGCAGTGCTACCCGAGCTAACTATGGCTACACCTTC
cdr3_aa: CSATRANYGYTF

j_call: TRBJ2-1
clone_size: .
v_call: TRBV3-1
d_call: .
cdr3_nt: TGTGCCAGCAGCCATCCGGTAGGTGGGGGACCCTACAATGAGCAGTTCTTC
cdr3_aa: CASSHPVGGGPYNEQFF

j_call: TRBJ2-7
clone_size: many
v_call: TRBV5-1
d_call: TRBD2
cdr3_nt: TGCGCCAGCAGCGGAGAGAGCGGGGACTCCTACGAGCAGTACTTC
cdr3_aa: CASSGESGDSYEQYF

j_call: TRBJ2-1
clone_size: many
v_call: TRBV5-1
d_call: TRBD2
cdr3_nt: TGCGCCAGCAGCCAGGGAGGGAATGAGCAGTTCTTC
cdr3_aa: CASSQGGNEQFF

j_call: TRBJ2-3
clone_size: .
v_call: TRBV5-6
d_call: TRBD2
cdr3_nt: TGTGCCAGCAGCTTGCTGGCTAGCGGGAGTACAGATACGCAGTATTTT
cdr3_aa: CASSLLASGSTDTQYF

j_call: TRBJ2-5
clone_size: many
v_call: TRBV6-2/TRBV6-3
d_call: TRBD2
cdr3_nt: TGTGCCAGCAGACCTGGACTAGCGGCCCAAGAGACCCAGTACTTC
cdr3_aa: CASRPGLAAQETQYF

j_call: TRBJ1-1
clone_size: .
v_call: TRBV7-9
d_call: TRBD1
cdr3_nt: TGTGCCAGCAGCGCCCCGGACAGGACGAACACTGAAGCTTTCTTT
cdr3_aa: CASSAPDRTNTEAFF

j_call: TRBJ2-2
clone_size: .
v_call: TRBV6-4
d_call: .
cdr3_nt: TGTGCCAGCAGTGACGGGTACACCGGGGAGCTGTTTTTT
cdr3_aa: CASSDGYTGELFF

j_call: TRBJ2-6
clone_size: many
v_call: TRBV3-1
d_call: .
cdr3_nt: TGTGCCAGCAGCCAAGACAGCTCTGGGGCCAACGTCCTGACTTTC
cdr3_aa: CASSQDSSGANVLTF

j_call: TRBJ1-2
clone_size: .
v_call: TRBV20-1
d_call: TRBD1
cdr3_nt: TGCAGTGCTAGTAGGGCGGGACAGGGCGACTATGGCTACACCTTC
cdr3_aa: CSASRAGQGDYGYTF

j_call: TRBJ2-7
clone_size: .
v_call: TRBV5-1
d_call: TRBD1
cdr3_nt: TGCGCCAGCAGCTTGGAGGGGACAGCCTACGAGCAGTACTTC
cdr3_aa: CASSLEGTAYEQYF

j_call: TRBJ2-6
clone_size: .
v_call: TRBV10-3
d_call: TRBD1
cdr3_nt: TGTGCCATCAGCTCCCGGACAGGGCTAACCTCTGGGGCCAACGTCCTGACTTTC
cdr3_aa: CAISSRTGLTSGANVLTF

j_call: TRBJ2-7
clone_size: .
v_call: TRBV20-1
d_call: .
cdr3_nt: TGCAGTGCAACCCATACGGAGGGAGATCAGTACGAGCAGTACTTC
cdr3_aa: CSATHTEGDQYEQYF

j_call: TRBJ2-7
clone_size: once
v_call: TRBV13
d_call: .
cdr3_nt: TGTGCCTGCAGCTTAGCAGGTGAGGTTGTATACGAGCAGTACTTC
cdr3_aa: CACSLAGEVVYEQYF

j_call: TRBJ2-3
clone_size: .
v_call: TRBV4-2
d_call: TRBD2
cdr3_nt: TGTGCCAGCAGCCCCCTAGCGGGAATAGATACGCAGTATTTT
cdr3_aa: CASSPLAGIDTQYF

j_call: TRBJ2-3
clone_size: .
v_call: TRBV29-1
d_call: TRBD2
cdr3_nt: TGCAGCGTTGAAGTACCAGCGGGGGGGAACACAGATACGCAGTATTTT
cdr3_aa: CSVEVPAGGNTDTQYF